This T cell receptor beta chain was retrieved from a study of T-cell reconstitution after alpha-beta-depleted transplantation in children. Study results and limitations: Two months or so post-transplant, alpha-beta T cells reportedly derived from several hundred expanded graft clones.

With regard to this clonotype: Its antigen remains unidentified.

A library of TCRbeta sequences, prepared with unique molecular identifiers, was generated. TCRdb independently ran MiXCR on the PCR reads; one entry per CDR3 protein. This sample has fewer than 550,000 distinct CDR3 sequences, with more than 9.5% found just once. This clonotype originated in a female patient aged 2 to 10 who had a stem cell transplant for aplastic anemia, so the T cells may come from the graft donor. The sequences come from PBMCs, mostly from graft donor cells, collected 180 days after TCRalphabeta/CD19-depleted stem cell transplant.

The CDR3 is CASSKTGRGRATEQYV. The CDR3 coding sequence is TGTGCCAGCAGCAAGACAGGGAGAGGGAGGGCGACTGAGCAGTACGTC. The chain joins TRBV5-6 to TRBJ2-7; D is possibly TRBD1 or TRBD2 (7 bases each). The CDR3 sequence is 16 residues long. The V end was cut by 4 bases, the J end by 7 bases, with 24 bases between. The germline gives CDR1 SGHDT, CDR2 YYEEEE.